These T cell receptor beta chains were read from a single sample in a study of identical twins. Each CDR3 protein is one row after TCRdb ran MiXCR on the 5' RACE reads. The table includes 450,000 to 650,000 distinct CDR3 sequences, over 12% detected once. This sample was shared with a second study, whose subject was yellow fever vaccine responses in identical twins.

Sequencing was done on a sample of CD4+ T cells sorted from blood. Receptors were obtained from a woman between 18 and 30 years old in good health. CDR3s include the opening cysteine and the closing phenylalanine or tryptophan. D genes are given only for firm matches. Size is stated for part of the rows, as once, few or many counts, or as a class when the clone is expanded.

few	TRBV28	TRBJ2-2	.	TGTGCCAGCAGCCGCTGGGGGGGCTCGAACACCGGGGAGCTGTTTTTT	CASSRWGGSNTGELFF
many	TRBV2	TRBJ1-2	TRBD1	TGTGCCAGCAGGCCTTCAGGGGGCGGAGGCTACACCTTC	CASRPSGGGGYTF
.	TRBV14	TRBJ2-3	.	TGTGCCAGCAGCCGCCCCACTTTACCAGATACGCAGTATTTT	CASSRPTLPDTQYF
few	TRBV18	TRBJ2-1	.	TGTGCCAGCTCACCGCGGGGACTCTTTAGCTCCTACAATGAGCAGTTCTTC	CASSPRGLFSSYNEQFF
.	TRBV7-7	TRBJ1-4	.	TGTGCCAGCAGCCAAATCTCCGGTGAAAAACTGTTTTTT	CASSQISGEKLFF
many	TRBV29-1	TRBJ2-3	TRBD1	TGCAGCGTGGCAACAGGGGTGATAGGCACAGATACGCAGTATTTT	CSVATGVIGTDTQYF
.	TRBV27	TRBJ1-4	.	TGTGCCAGCACCGATACCAGGGTCGGGAATGAAAAACTGTTTTTT	CASTDTRVGNEKLFF
few	TRBV6-2/TRBV6-3	TRBJ2-6	.	TGTGCCAGCAGTTACTCTCCAGTTGCGGGGGCCAACGTCCTGACTTTC	CASSYSPVAGANVLTF
.	TRBV18	TRBJ1-2	.	TGTGCCAGCTCACCACCGGGGAGGGACGGCTACACCTTC	CASSPPGRDGYTF
many	TRBV5-1	TRBJ1-1	TRBD1	TGCGCCAGCAGCTTCTTACAGGGGGCTATGAACACTGAAGCTTTCTTT	CASSFLQGAMNTEAFF
few	TRBV4-2	TRBJ1-6	TRBD1	TGTGCCAGCAGCCAGGGGACAGGCGGGGGTTCACCCCTCCACTTT	CASSQGTGGGSPLHF
.	TRBV5-1	TRBJ2-1	TRBD2	TGCGCCAGCAGCTTATTCGGGGCTAGCGGGGGGAATGAGCAGTTCTTC	CASSLFGASGGNEQFF
few	TRBV12-3/TRBV12-4	TRBJ2-1	.	TGTGCCAGCAGTTTCGAAGCAGGGGGGAAGCAGTTCTTC	CASSFEAGGKQFF
.	TRBV6-5	TRBJ2-6	TRBD1	TGTGCCAGCAGTTACAGTGGGACAGTAGGGTCTGGGGCCAACGTCCTGACTTTC	CASSYSGTVGSGANVLTF
.	TRBV20-1	TRBJ2-5	.	TGCAGTGCTAGAGACCCACTTAGGCGGGGAATACAAGAGACCCAGTACTTC	CSARDPLRRGIQETQYF
many	TRBV2	TRBJ2-7	.	TGTGCCAGCAGTGAACGCGGGCACTCCTACGAGCAGTACTTC	CASSERGHSYEQYF
few	TRBV2	TRBJ2-1	.	TGTGCCAGCAGCGTACCGGGAGCTAGAGCGAATGAGCAGTTCTTC	CASSVPGARANEQFF
few	TRBV20-1	TRBJ1-1	.	TGCAGTGCTACGGACATTGAAGCTTTCTTT	CSATDIEAFF
few	TRBV15	TRBJ2-5	.	TGTGCCACCAGCAGAGATTTCTACCAAGAGACCCAGTACTTC	CATSRDFYQETQYF
.	TRBV20-1	TRBJ2-5	.	TGCAGTGCTAGAGACGGGGGTATGGAGACCCAGTACTTC	CSARDGGMETQYF
few	TRBV24-1	TRBJ2-1	.	TGTGCCACCAGTGATTCGTCGGGGGTCAATGAGCAGTTCTTC	CATSDSSGVNEQFF
.	TRBV20-1	TRBJ2-1	.	TGCAGTGCTAGAGATATTTTGGGTACCAATGAGCAGTTCTTC	CSARDILGTNEQFF
few	TRBV5-1	TRBJ1-3	.	TGCGCCAGCAGCCGAGATTCGACCGTTGACGGAAACACCATATATTTT	CASSRDSTVDGNTIYF
few	TRBV4-1	TRBJ1-1	TRBD1	TGCGCCAGCAGCCCGACAGGGGAGCCCCTGAGAGCTTTCTTT	CASSPTGEPLRAFF
few	TRBV6-1	TRBJ1-1	TRBD1	TGTGCCAGCATCCTCCTGGGACAGCCTTACACTGAAGCTTTCTTT	CASILLGQPYTEAFF
few	TRBV6-5	TRBJ2-5	.	TGTGCCAGCAGTTACAGACTCGCCGTCCAAGAGACCCAGTACTTC	CASSYRLAVQETQYF